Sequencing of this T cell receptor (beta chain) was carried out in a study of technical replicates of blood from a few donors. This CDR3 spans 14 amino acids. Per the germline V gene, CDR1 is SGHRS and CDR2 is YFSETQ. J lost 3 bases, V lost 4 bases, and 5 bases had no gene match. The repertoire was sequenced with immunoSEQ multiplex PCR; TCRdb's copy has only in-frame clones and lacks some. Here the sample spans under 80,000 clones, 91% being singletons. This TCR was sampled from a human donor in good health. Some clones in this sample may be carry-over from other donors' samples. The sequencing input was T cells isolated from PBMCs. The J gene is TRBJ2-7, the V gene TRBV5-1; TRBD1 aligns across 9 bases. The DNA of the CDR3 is TGCGCCAGCAGCACGACAGGGGGGTACTACGAGCAGTACTTC. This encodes CASSTTGGYYEQYF.